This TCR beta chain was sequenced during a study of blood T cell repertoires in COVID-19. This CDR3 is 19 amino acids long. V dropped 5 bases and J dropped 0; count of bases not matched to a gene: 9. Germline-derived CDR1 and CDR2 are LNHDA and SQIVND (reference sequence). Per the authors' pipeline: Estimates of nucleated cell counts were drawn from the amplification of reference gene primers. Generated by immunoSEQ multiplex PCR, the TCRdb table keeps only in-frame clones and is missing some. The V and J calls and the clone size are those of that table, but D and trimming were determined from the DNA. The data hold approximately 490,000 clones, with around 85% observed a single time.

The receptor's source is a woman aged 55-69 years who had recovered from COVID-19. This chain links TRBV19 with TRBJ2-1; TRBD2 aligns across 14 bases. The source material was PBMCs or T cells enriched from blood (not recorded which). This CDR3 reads CASSLGTSGGLSSYNEQFF. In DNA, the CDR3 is TGTGCCAGTAGTCTCGGGACTAGCGGGGGCCTTAGCTCCTACAATGAGCAGTTCTTC.